One and the same sample provided the 30 T cell receptor beta chains below, sequenced in a study of T-cell memory formation after mild COVID-19. TCRdb re-derived calls from the 5' RACE reads in MiXCR, one entry per CDR3 protein. The sample has hundreds of thousands of distinct CDR3 sequences, roughly 21% seen once. Sequencing was carried out using PBMCs or a T cell subset sorted from them (not recorded which). These receptors came from an adult woman who had mild COVID-19 (a few samples of this study predate the infection). Cell type and time point are not known.

The chain employs TRBV7-9 and TRBJ2-5; D is uncertain. Germline V gene sequence: CDR1 SEHNR, CDR2 FQNEAQ (reference sequence). V was pared by 9 bases and J by 1 base, with 9 bases between. This CDR3 is 12 amino acids long. CDR3 sequence (DNA): TGTGCCAGAAGCCTTTCCCAAGAGACCCAGTACTTC. It translates to CARSLSQETQYF. Using reference TRBV7-9 and TRBJ2-5 for the parts outside the CDR3, the full variable domain is DTGVSQNPRHKITKRGQNVTFRCDPISEHNRLYWYRQTLGQGPEFLTYFQNEAQLEKSRLLSDRFSAERPKGSFSTLEIQRTEQGDSAMYLCARSLSQETQYFGPGTRLLVL.

V and J are TRBV7-6 and TRBJ1-2; no definite D call. CDR1 SGHVS and CDR2 FNYEAQ come from the germline V gene. The ends were cut back, 2 bases at V and 4 bases at J, with 11 bases in the middle. CDR3 size: 14 residues. CDR3 DNA sequence: TGTGCCAGCAGCTTAAACCCGGACCTCTATGGCTACACCTTC. Protein sequence: CASSLNPDLYGYTF.

V gene TRBV5-1 combines with J gene TRBJ2-7; 8 bases map to TRBD1. V lost 6 bases, J lost 2 bases, and 10 bases stayed unmatched. Germline V gene sequence: CDR1 SGHRS, CDR2 YFSETQ. This CDR3 contains 15 residues. As DNA, the CDR3 is TGCGCCAGCAACCTCGCCGGACAGGGCCCCTACGAGCAGTACTTC. Translating it yields CASNLAGQGPYEQYF.

This clonotype was observed many times. The J gene is TRBJ2-5, the V gene TRBV7-3, with D possibly called TRBD1 or TRBD2 (5 bases each). The length of the CDR3 is 13 residues. Germline loops: CDR1 SGHTA, CDR2 FQGTGA. The V and J ends lost 5 bases and 2 bases respectively, with 9 bases between them. CDR3 DNA: TGTGCCAGCAGCGGGGGACCGCAAGAGACCCAGTACTTC. Encoded protein: CASSGGPQETQYF. The entire variable domain, with the rest obtained from reference TRBV7-3 and TRBJ2-5, is as follows: GAGVSQTPSNKVTEKGKYVELRCDPISGHTALYWYRQSLGQGPEFLIYFQGTGAADDSGLPNDRFFAVRPEGSVSTLKIQRTERGDSAVYLCASSGGPQETQYFGPGTRLLVL.

The J gene is TRBJ2-4, the V gene TRBV12-3 or TRBV12-4; tentative D call: TRBD2 (6 bases). With 5 bases removed from V and 8 bases from J, the gap between germline ends came to 16 bases. This CDR3 is built from 14 residues. The CDR3 DNA follows: TGTGCCAGCAGTCGCCGGGACTGGGGCGACATTCAGTACTTC. This sequence encodes CASSRRDWGDIQYF.

The chain combines TRBV7-9 with TRBJ2-1; D is perhaps TRBD1 or TRBD2 (5 bases each). The CDR3 sequence is 15 residues long. V lost 5 bases and J 0 bases, leaving 11 bases between the germline ends. Germline CDR1 and CDR2: SEHNR and FQNEAQ (reference sequence). The CDR3 coding sequence is TGTGCCAGCAGCCCCGGGGACCTCTCCTACAATGAGCAGTTCTTC. Its protein is CASSPGDLSYNEQFF.

The chain employs TRBV29-1 and TRBJ2-5; D is uncertain. The CDR3 spans 13 residues. V lost 2 bases to trimming and J lost 2 bases, with 9 bases between them. CDR1 is SQVTM, CDR2 ANQGSEA, per germline. Written as DNA, the CDR3 is TGCAGCGTTGAATGGGCCACTCAAGAGACCCAGTACTTC. Protein product: CSVEWATQETQYF. Full variable domain (remainder filled in from reference TRBV29-1 and TRBJ2-5): SAVISQKPSRDICQRGTSLTIQCQVDSQVTMMFWYRQQPGQSLTLIATANQGSEATYESGFVIDKFPISRPNLTFSTLTVSNMSPEDSSIYLCSVEWATQETQYFGPGTRLLVL.

The CDR3 loop reads CASSEGRVWGNYGYTF. The CDR3 coding sequence is TGTGCCAGCAGTGAAGGCAGGGTATGGGGTAACTATGGCTACACCTTC. The V gene is TRBV2, the J gene TRBJ1-2; a weak D match, TRBD1 (5 bases). Germline-derived CDR1 and CDR2 are SNHLY and FYNNEI. The ends were cut back, 1 base at V and 1 base at J, with 13 bases in the middle. This CDR3 has 16 residues.

This clonotype was counted a few times. The V gene is TRBV9, the J gene TRBJ2-5, with D perhaps TRBD2 (5 bases). The V gene lost 0 bases and the J gene lost 5 bases, with 17 bases spanning the gap. Looked up from germline, CDR1 is SGDLS and CDR2 is YYNGEE. CDR3 size: 16 residues. CDR3 sequence (DNA): TGTGCCAGCAGCGTAGCCCCCCGTGGAGGCGCGGAGACCCAGTACTTC. It specifies CASSVAPRGGAETQYF.

The chain is built from TRBV5-1 and TRBJ1-2; 8 nucleotides align to TRBD1. The CDR3 sequence is 16 residues long. J gave up 3 bases and V 4 bases, and 11 bases lay outside the gene matches. Per the germline V gene, CDR1 is SGHRS and CDR2 is YFSETQ. CDR3 sequence (DNA): TGCGCCAGCAGCCATATCGGGGACAGGTGGGACTATGGCTACACCTTC. Residues: CASSHIGDRWDYGYTF.

This clonotype showed up just a few times. The chain links TRBV19 to TRBJ1-2; a possible D gene is TRBD1 (5 bases). Germline-derived CDR1 and CDR2 are LNHDA and SQIVND (reference sequence). Trimming took 10 bases from V and 1 from J, leaving 16 bases between them. The CDR3 covers 14 residues. The CDR3 DNA reads as TGTGCCACCTCGTGGGGGGAAGATAACTATGGCTACACCTTC. Protein sequence: CATSWGEDNYGYTF. Supplemented by reference TRBV19 and TRBJ1-2, the full variable domain reads DGGITQSPKYLFRKEGQNVTLSCEQNLNHDAMYWYRQDPGQGLRLIYYSQIVNDFQKGDIAEGYSVSREKKESFPLTVTSAQKNPTAFYLCATSWGEDNYGYTFGSGTRLTVV.

This rearrangement joins TRBV11-3 to TRBJ2-3, with 12 nucleotides matching TRBD2. Unmatched junction bases numbered 14, after V lost 2 bases and J lost 2 bases. The CDR3 covers 20 residues. Germline loops: CDR1 SGHNT, CDR2 YENEEA. CDR3 in amino acids: CASSLYPRTSGTTYTDTQYF. The DNA of the CDR3 is TGTGCCAGCAGCTTATACCCCCGGACTAGCGGGACTACCTACACAGATACGCAGTATTTT.

Of note for this clonotype: An end of the junction differs from the germline gene, which may be a read error. The V and J genes are TRBV9 and TRBJ1-5; D is ambiguous. Looked up from germline, CDR1 is SGDLS and CDR2 is YYNGEE. This CDR3 comprises 14 residues. The CDR3 here is CASRVDGANQPQHF. The DNA of the CDR3 is TGTGCCAGCCGCGTGGACGGCGCCAATCAGCCCCAGCATTTT.

There are a few counts of this clonotype. Relative to the germline gene, one junction end is altered; a read error may explain this. The DNA of the CDR3 is TGCGCCAGCAGCCATTCAGGGGGTAGCACAGATACGCAGTATTTT. This translates into CASSHSGGSTDTQYF. The chain joins TRBV7-6 to TRBJ2-3; 7 nucleotides align to TRBD1. The CDR3 has 15 residues. Germline V gene sequence: CDR1 SGHVS, CDR2 FNYEAQ.

The V gene is TRBV3-1, the J gene TRBJ1-2; no firm D call. The CDR3 spans 13 residues. The V end lost 5 bases, the J end lost 0 bases, and 7 bases lay between the germline ends. Germline V gives CDR1 LGHDT, CDR2 YNNKEL (reference sequence). The CDR3 sequence is CASSFNSNYGYTF. In DNA, the CDR3 is TGTGCCAGCAGCTTCAACTCTAACTATGGCTACACCTTC.

This clonotype was counted ten times or more. This sequence joins TRBV5-5 and TRBJ2-2; the D is unclear. Germline CDR1 is SGHKS and CDR2 is YYEKEE (reference sequence). The CDR3 is made up of 15 amino acids. Trimming stripped 0 bases from V and 4 bases from J, with 10 bases between. As DNA, the CDR3 is TGTGCCAGCAGCTTGGCAGACACCTTCACCGGGGAGCTGTTTTTT. This encodes CASSLADTFTGELFF.

V usage is TRBV3-1 and J usage is TRBJ2-5; D possibly matches TRBD1 or TRBD2 (5 bases each). The CDR3 has 14 amino acids. The V and J ends lost 1 base and 4 bases respectively, with 10 bases between them. Germline CDR1 LGHDT, CDR2 YNNKEL (reference sequence). For the CDR3, the DNA is TGTGCCAGCAGCCAAGGGGGGTCAGGAGAGACCCAGTACTTC. It specifies CASSQGGSGETQYF.

The chain links TRBV24-1 to TRBJ1-3; no clear D gene. Germline-derived CDR1 and CDR2 are KGHDR and SFDVKD. There are 13 residues in the CDR3. Deletions cut 1 base from V and 4 bases from J, with 4 bases between. The chain's CDR3 is CATSDFQGNTIYF. As DNA, the CDR3 is TGTGCCACCAGTGATTTTCAGGGAAACACCATATATTTT.

This clonotype was found a few times. This sequence joins TRBV20-1 and TRBJ2-1; 12 nucleotides match TRBD2. This CDR3 spans 16 amino acids. CDR1 and CDR2 (germline): DFQATT, SNEGSKA (reference sequence). Trimming at V came to 6 bases and at J to 6 bases, leaving 12 bases not matched to a gene. For the CDR3, the DNA is TGCAGTGCGGCCCCTAGCGGGGGGGCCCAGCGCAATGAGCAGTTCTTC. This gives the protein CSAAPSGGAQRNEQFF.

This clonotype appeared a few times. The rearrangement links TRBV7-9 to TRBJ2-3; no clear D. The CDR3 totals 16 residues. CDR1 and CDR2 (germline): SEHNR, FQNEAQ (reference sequence). V was pared by 5 bases and J by 0 bases, with 15 bases between. CDR3 in DNA: TGTGCCAGCAGCCCATTCCGACACCCTAGCACAGATACGCAGTATTTT. As protein: CASSPFRHPSTDTQYF.

The chain couples TRBV5-4 to TRBJ2-7, with D maybe TRBD2 (5 bases). The CDR3 contains 11 residues. Germline CDR1 is SGHNT and CDR2 is YYREEE (reference sequence). V lost 0 bases, J lost 12 bases, and 10 bases lay in between. This chain's CDR3 is CASSLVGETYF. CDR3 sequence (DNA): TGTGCCAGCAGCTTGGTTGGGGAGACGTACTTC.

The rearrangement uses TRBV5-8 and TRBJ2-7; 8 positions agree with TRBD1. The CDR3 has 13 amino acids. Germline V lookup: CDR1 SGHTS, CDR2 YDEGEE. V lost 6 bases to trimming and J lost 3 bases; unmatched junction nucleotides: 5. The CDR3: CASTWDRYYEQYF. CDR3 DNA sequence: TGTGCCAGCACCTGGGACAGGTACTACGAGCAGTACTTC.

The V call is TRBV5-1, the J call TRBJ2-7; TRBD1 agrees at 8 bases. Per the germline V gene, CDR1 is SGHRS and CDR2 is YFSETQ. This CDR3 comprises 14 residues. V trimming: 4 bases; J trimming: 4 bases; junction bases outside the gene matches: 7. The CDR3 region is CASSTGTGRYEQYF. In nucleotides, the CDR3 is TGCGCCAGCAGCACCGGGACAGGACGGTACGAGCAGTACTTC.

The chain combines TRBV7-2 with TRBJ2-1, with 7 bases aligning to TRBD2. This CDR3 region has 17 residues. V lost 0 bases and J lost 4; bases outside the gene matches: 9. Germline V gives CDR1 SGHTA, CDR2 FQGNSA. CDR3 protein: CASSLATPGLTYNEQFF. In DNA form, the CDR3 reads TGTGCCAGCAGCTTAGCGACCCCGGGACTAACGTACAATGAGCAGTTCTTC.

This clonotype was counted between two and nine times. This chain joins TRBV18 and TRBJ1-6, with 10 bases matching TRBD1. Germline CDR1 and CDR2: KGHSH and LQKENI. This CDR3 region has 14 residues. With 5 bases clipped from V and 10 bases from J, the junction kept 5 bases outside the gene matches. This CDR3 reads CASSTGQGNSPLHF. The CDR3 nucleotides are TGTGCCAGCTCAACGGGACAGGGGAACTCACCCCTCCACTTT.

The chain combines TRBV6-5 with TRBJ2-6; the D is unclear. V was clipped by 0 bases and J by 4 bases, with 16 bases between them. CDR3 length: 18 amino acids. Looked up from germline, CDR1 is MNHEY and CDR2 is SVGAGI. CDR3: CASSYSAPGLHGANVLTF. Here the CDR3 DNA reads TGTGCCAGCAGTTACTCCGCGCCAGGTTTGCACGGGGCCAACGTCCTGACTTTC.

The sample holds a few counts of this clonotype. The V call is TRBV18, the J call TRBJ1-3; no firm D call. The CDR3 is made up of 15 amino acids. Trimming took off 2 bases at V and 0 bases at J, with 8 bases between the two ends. CDR1 is KGHSH, CDR2 LQKENI, per germline. CDR3 loop: CASSPGIDSGNTIYF. The CDR3, as DNA: TGTGCCAGCTCACCAGGCATAGACTCTGGAAACACCATATATTTT. The full variable domain, in which reference TRBV18 and TRBJ1-3 provide the parts outside the CDR3, is NAGVMQNPRHLVRRRGQEARLRCSPMKGHSHVYWYRQLPEEGLKFMVYLQKENIIDESGMPKERFSAEFPKEGPSILRIQQVVRGDSAAYFCASSPGIDSGNTIYFGEGSWLTVV.

This clonotype was observed a handful of times. The gene calls are TRBV7-2 and TRBJ2-2, with TRBD2 matching over 7 bases. CDR1 is SGHTA and CDR2 is FQGNSA in the germline V gene. Trimming took 4 bases from V and 4 from J; bases not matched to a gene: 6. CDR3 length: 15 residues. CDR3 DNA sequence: TGTGCCAGCAGCTCCCGGGACTACCCCACCGGGGAGCTGTTTTTT. Protein: CASSSRDYPTGELFF.

This clonotype was counted a few times. The chain uses TRBV5-6 and TRBJ2-7; no definite D call. Germline CDR1 is SGHDT and CDR2 is YYEEEE. Deletions cut 0 bases from V and 2 bases from J, with 9 bases between. The CDR3 is 14 amino acids. CDR3 sequence reads: CASSLGTSTYEQYF. The CDR3, as DNA: TGTGCCAGCAGCTTGGGAACGTCTACCTACGAGCAGTACTTC. The full variable domain, completed using reference TRBV5-6 and TRBJ2-7, is DAGVTQSPTHLIKTRGQQVTLRCSPKSGHDTVSWYQQALGQGPQFIFQYYEEEERQRGNFPDRFSGHQFPNYSSELNVNALLLGDSALYLCASSLGTSTYEQYFGPGTRLTVT.

The genes are TRBV5-1 and TRBJ1-1; TRBD1 agrees at 8 bases. With 8 bases clipped from V and 3 bases from J, the junction kept 9 bases outside the gene matches. Looked up from germline, CDR1 is SGHRS and CDR2 is YFSETQ. The CDR3 length is 14 residues. The CDR3 here is CASYLDRDYTEAFF. Written as DNA, the CDR3 is TGCGCCAGTTACCTGGACAGGGACTACACTGAAGCTTTCTTT.